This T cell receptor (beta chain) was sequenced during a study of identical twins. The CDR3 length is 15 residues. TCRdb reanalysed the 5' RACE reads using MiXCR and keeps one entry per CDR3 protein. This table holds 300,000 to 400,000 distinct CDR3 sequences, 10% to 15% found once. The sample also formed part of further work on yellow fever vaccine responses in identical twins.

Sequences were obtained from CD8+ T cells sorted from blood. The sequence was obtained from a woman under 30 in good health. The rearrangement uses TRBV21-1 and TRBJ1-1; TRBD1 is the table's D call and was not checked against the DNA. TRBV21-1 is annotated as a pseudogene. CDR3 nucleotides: TGTGCCAGCAGCTCCGGACGGGGCATGGACACTGAAGCTTTCTTT. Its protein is CASSSGRGMDTEAFF.